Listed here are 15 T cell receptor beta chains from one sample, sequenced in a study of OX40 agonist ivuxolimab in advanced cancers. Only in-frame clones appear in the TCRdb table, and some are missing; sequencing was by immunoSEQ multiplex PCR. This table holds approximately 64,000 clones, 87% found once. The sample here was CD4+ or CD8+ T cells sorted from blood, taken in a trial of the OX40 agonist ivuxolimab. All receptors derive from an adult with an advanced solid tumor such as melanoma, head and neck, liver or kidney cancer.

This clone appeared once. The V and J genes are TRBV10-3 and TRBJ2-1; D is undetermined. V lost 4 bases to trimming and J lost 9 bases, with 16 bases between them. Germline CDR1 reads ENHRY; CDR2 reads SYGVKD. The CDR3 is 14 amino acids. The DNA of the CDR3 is TGTGCCATCAGTGGATCGGCGACAATAGTTGAGCAGTTCTTC. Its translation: CAISGSATIVEQFF.

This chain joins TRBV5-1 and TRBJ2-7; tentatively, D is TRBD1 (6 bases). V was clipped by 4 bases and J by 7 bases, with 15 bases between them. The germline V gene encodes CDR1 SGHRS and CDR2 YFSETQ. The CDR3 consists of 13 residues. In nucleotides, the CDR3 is TGCGCCAGCAGCGGGCAGGGTCAGGGGGAGCAGTACTTC. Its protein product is CASSGQGQGEQYF.

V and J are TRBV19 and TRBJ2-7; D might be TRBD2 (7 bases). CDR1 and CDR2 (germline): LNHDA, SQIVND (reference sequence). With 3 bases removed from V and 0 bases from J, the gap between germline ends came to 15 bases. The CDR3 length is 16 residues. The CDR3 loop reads CASSIQGGGTSYEQYF. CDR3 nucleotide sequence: TGTGCCAGTAGTATTCAGGGAGGGGGGACCTCCTACGAGCAGTACTTC. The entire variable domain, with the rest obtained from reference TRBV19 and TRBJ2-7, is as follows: DGGITQSPKYLFRKEGQNVTLSCEQNLNHDAMYWYRQDPGQGLRLIYYSQIVNDFQKGDIAEGYSVSREKKESFPLTVTSAQKNPTAFYLCASSIQGGGTSYEQYFGPGTRLTVT.

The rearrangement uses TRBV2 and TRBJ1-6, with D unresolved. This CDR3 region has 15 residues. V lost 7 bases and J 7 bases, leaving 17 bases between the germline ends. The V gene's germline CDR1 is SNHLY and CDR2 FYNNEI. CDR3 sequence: CASTSGRPTNSPLHF. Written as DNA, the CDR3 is TGTGCCAGCACAAGTGGTAGGCCCACAAATTCACCCCTCCACTTT.

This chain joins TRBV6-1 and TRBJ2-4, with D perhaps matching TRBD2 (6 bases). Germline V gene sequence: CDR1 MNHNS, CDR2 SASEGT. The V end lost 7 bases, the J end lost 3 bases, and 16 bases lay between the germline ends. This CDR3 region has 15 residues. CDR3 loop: CASTGVWEDKNIQYF. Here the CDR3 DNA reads TGTGCCAGCACCGGGGTGTGGGAGGACAAAAACATTCAGTACTTC.

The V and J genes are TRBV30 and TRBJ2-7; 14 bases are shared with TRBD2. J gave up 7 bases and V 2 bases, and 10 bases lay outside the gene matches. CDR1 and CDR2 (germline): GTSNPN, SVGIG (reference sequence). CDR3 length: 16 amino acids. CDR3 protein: CAWSSPGLAGVGEQYF. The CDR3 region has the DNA TGTGCCTGGAGTTCGCCGGGACTAGCGGGAGTGGGGGAGCAGTACTTC.

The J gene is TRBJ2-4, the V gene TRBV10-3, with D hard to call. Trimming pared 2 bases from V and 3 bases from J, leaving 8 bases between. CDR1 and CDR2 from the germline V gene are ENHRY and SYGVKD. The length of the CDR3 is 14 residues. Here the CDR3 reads CAISEGDIKNIQYF. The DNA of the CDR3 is TGTGCCATCAGTGAGGGGGATATCAAAAACATTCAGTACTTC.

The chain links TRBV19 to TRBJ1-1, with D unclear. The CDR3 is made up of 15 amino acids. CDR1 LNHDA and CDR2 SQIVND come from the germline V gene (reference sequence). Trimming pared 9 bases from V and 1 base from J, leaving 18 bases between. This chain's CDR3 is CASLPEAARNTEAFF. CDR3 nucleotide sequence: TGTGCCAGCCTCCCAGAAGCCGCTAGGAACACTGAAGCTTTCTTT.

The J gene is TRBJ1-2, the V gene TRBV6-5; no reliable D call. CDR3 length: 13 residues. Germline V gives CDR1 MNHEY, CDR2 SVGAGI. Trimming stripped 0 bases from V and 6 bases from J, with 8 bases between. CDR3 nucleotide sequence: TGTGCCAGCAGTTACTCAACAGCGAATGGCTACACCTTC. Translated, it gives CASSYSTANGYTF.

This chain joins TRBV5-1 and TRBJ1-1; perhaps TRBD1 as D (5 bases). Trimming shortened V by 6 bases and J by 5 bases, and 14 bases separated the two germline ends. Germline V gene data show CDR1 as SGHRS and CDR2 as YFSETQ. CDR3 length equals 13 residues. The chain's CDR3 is CASTLWGGTEAFF. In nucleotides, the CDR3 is TGCGCCAGCACCCTATGGGGGGGTACTGAAGCTTTCTTT. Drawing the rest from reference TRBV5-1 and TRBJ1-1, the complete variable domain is KAGVTQTPRYLIKTRGQQVTLSCSPISGHRSVSWYQQTPGQGLQFLFEYFSETQRNKGNFPGRFSGRQFSNSRSEMNVSTLELGDSALYLCASTLWGGTEAFFGQGTRLTVV.

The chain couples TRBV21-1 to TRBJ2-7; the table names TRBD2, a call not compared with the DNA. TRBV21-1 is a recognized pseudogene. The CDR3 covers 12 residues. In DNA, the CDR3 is TGTGCCAGCAGCAAAGCGCTAGCCCGGCAGTACTTC. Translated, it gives CASSKALARQYF.

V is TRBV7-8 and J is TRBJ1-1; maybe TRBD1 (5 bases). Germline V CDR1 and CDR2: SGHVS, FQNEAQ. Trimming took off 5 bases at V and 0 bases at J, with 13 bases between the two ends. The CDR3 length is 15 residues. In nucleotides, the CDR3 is TGTGCCAGCAGCCCGACGACAGCCCTGAACACTGAAGCTTTCTTT. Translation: CASSPTTALNTEAFF.

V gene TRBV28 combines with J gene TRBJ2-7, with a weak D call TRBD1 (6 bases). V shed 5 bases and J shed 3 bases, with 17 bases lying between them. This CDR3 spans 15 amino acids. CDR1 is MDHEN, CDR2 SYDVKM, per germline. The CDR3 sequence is CASSTRTVLLYEQYF. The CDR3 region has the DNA TGTGCCAGCAGTACTAGGACAGTATTACTCTACGAGCAGTACTTC.

CDR3 amino acids: CASSQNRGLEKLFF. The CDR3 DNA follows: TGTGCCAGCAGCCAAAACAGGGGGCTAGAAAAACTGTTTTTT. V usage is TRBV14 and J usage is TRBJ1-4; the match to TRBD1 covers 9 bases. Trimming cost V 2 bases and J 8 bases; bases outside gene matches: 3. The CDR3 is made up of 14 amino acids. Per germline, CDR1 SGHDN and CDR2 FVKESK.

Here the CDR3 DNA reads TGTGCCAGCAGCTTCGGACAGGGATACACTGAAGCTTTCTTT. This translates into CASSFGQGYTEAFF. This rearrangement joins TRBV11-2 to TRBJ1-1; 8 positions agree with TRBD1. In germline, CDR1 is SGHAT, CDR2 FQNNGV. The CDR3 has 14 residues. After removal of 3 bases from V and 3 bases from J, the junction contained 3 bases not matched to a gene.